Here is one TCR beta chain with its context. Its antigen is not identified. These data originate in a study of cytomegalovirus exposure and HLA in healthy donors. Findings and caveats of the study: DRB1 showed the most TCR associations and HLA-C the fewest in a later analysis, as rates varied by HLA locus. The study flagged around 150 TCR beta chains as cytomegalovirus-associated.

PCR employed 60 Vbeta and 13 Jbeta primers. Under the authors' procedure: Roughly 9.9 million shared chains were among the approximately 87 million unique TCR beta chains that a later analysis counted. Sequencing was performed with immunoSEQ multiplex PCR; in TCRdb, only in-frame clones are kept and a portion is missing. D and trimming come from the DNA, and the V and J calls and clone size come from that table. Reported are about 130,000 clones; the ten largest clones contain roughly 2%. Germline V gives CDR1 GTSNPN, CDR2 SVGIG (reference sequence). CDR3 size: 17 residues. Trimming took 3 bases from V and 6 from J; bases not matched to a gene: 14.

Sequencing input: PBMCs. The clonotype originates from an older woman in good health and CMV-seronegative. V gene TRBV30 combines with J gene TRBJ2-1, with TRBD2 matching 10 bases. DNA of the CDR3: TGTGCCTGGAGCCAGGACAGGAGAGGACTAGCGGCCAATGAGCAGTTCTTC. As protein: CAWSQDRRGLAANEQFF.